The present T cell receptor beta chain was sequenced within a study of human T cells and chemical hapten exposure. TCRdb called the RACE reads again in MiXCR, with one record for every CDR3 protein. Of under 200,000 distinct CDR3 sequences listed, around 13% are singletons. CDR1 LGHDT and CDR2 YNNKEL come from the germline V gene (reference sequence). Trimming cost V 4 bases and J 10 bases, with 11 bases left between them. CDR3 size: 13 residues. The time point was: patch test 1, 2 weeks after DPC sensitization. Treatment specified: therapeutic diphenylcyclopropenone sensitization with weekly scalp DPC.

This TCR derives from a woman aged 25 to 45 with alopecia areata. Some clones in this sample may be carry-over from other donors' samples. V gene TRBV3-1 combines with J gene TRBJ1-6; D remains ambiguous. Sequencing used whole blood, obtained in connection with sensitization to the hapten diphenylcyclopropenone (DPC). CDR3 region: CASSLGPGSPLHF. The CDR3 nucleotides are TGTGCCAGCAGCCTAGGGCCAGGATCACCCCTCCACTTT.